This T cell receptor (beta chain) was obtained from a study of blood T cell repertoires in COVID-19. Across the whole study: PBMCs, B-cell-depleted T cells, or T cells were the source of the cDNA or gDNA that made up the material.

V shed 6 bases, J shed 5 bases, and the junction held 14 bases outside the gene matches. The CDR3 runs to 16 residues. The germline CDR1 and CDR2 sequences are SGHDT and YYEEEE. The participants were between about 18 and 90 years old and came from about two dozen US areas. Allocation to cohorts depended on clinical history reported by the participants. Cohort 3 recovery required two negative PCRs, clearance, or symptom resolution. Sequenced by immunoSEQ multiplex PCR; TCRdb stores in-frame clones only, minus some. This table has 150,000 to 200,000 clones, around 73% appearing once. The chain is built from TRBV5-6 and TRBJ2-3; TRBD2 aligns across 8 bases. Sequenced: PBMCs or T cells enriched from blood (not recorded which). The receptor's source is a woman in her fifties or sixties who had recovered from COVID-19. The CDR3 here is CASTPRREAQKDTQYF. The DNA for the CDR3 is TGTGCCAGCACCCCTCGGCGGGAGGCTCAAAAAGATACGCAGTATTTT.